The clone carrying this T cell receptor beta chain was seen a few times. Its antigen remains unknown. RNA was extracted from whole blood without cell sorting, alongside germline DNA. The CDR3 has 15 residues. The V end was cut by 10 bases, the J end by 3 bases, with 22 bases between. Germline CDR1 is MDHEN and CDR2 is SYDVKM. The sample originates from a study of tumor-infiltrating lymphocytes in primary liver carcinoma. Study-level findings and limits: Top-250-clone fractions were significantly higher in tumors than in blood (p = 0.039).

A constant-region primer primed TCR beta cDNA synthesis from 450 to 550 ng of total RNA. Generation of the TCR beta libraries relied on three nested multiplex PCR rounds using slightly modified ARM-PCR. The first two PCR rounds, around 10 cycles each, used TRBV1-TRBV30 forward primers and a C-beta reverse primer. MiXCR was run by TCRdb on the multiplex PCR reads, yielding one entry per CDR3 protein. This sample yields under 200,000 distinct CDR3 sequences, of which approximately 65% are seen a single time; 7% to 8.5% belongs to the top ten. This receptor was taken from a woman aged 60-75 years with primary liver carcinoma and hepatitis B virus infection. The specimen was peripheral blood. This chain links TRBV28 with TRBJ2-7; weak D call: TRBD2 (6 bases). The CDR3 coding sequence is TGTGCCATTTCTACAGGCTCCGCGGGACTCTACGAGCAGTACTTC. Residues: CAISTGSAGLYEQYF.